Sequencing of this TCR beta chain was carried out in a study of CD8+ T cells in alopecia areata. This clone has a handful of counts. The CDR3 covers 12 residues. Germline V CDR1 and CDR2: SGHKS, YYEKEE (reference sequence). V gave up 3 bases and J gave up 16 bases; unmatched junction bases: 8. cDNA serving as the sequencing template came from extracted, reverse transcribed RNA. Profiling relied on immunoSEQ multiplex PCR, and the TCRdb table lists in-frame clones only, not all of them. The table lists around 140,000 clones, under 60% of them singletons. The material sequenced was CD4+ T cells sorted from blood, taken at week 0. The chain couples TRBV5-5 to TRBJ2-4; the match to TRBD1 covers 9 bases. This sequence was found in a human donor with alopecia areata. Here the CDR3 reads CASSSRTGAKYF. The CDR3 nucleotides are TGTGCCAGCAGCTCCAGGACAGGGGCGAAATACTTC.